Presented here are 21 T cell receptor beta chains from one specimen sequenced in a study of blood T cell repertoires in COVID-19. Measured with immunoSEQ multiplex PCR; TCRdb has only the in-frame clones, and not every one. In the table there are about 190,000 clones, 80% of which are singletons. The sample consisted of peripheral blood. The source of these receptors is a man between 60 and 75 years old with acute or convalescent COVID-19.

This clone appeared once. The chain recombines TRBV6-6 with TRBJ2-1; D uncertain. Looked up from germline, CDR1 is MNHNY and CDR2 is SVGAGI (reference sequence). The CDR3 is 12 residues long. Trimming removed 5 bases from V and 8 bases from J, with 10 bases in between. The CDR3 DNA reads TGTGCCAGCAGTCCCAGAGGCGATGAGCAGTTCTTC. Its protein is CASSPRGDEQFF.

The chain is built from TRBV23-1 and TRBJ1-1, with a possible D match to TRBD1 (5 bases). TRBV23-1 carries the ORF label, with uncertain function. With 3 bases removed from V and 0 bases from J, the gap between germline ends came to 14 bases. CDR3 size: 16 residues. The CDR3 region has the DNA TGCGCCAGCAGTCAGCGTAACTCGGACATGAACACTGAAGCTTTCTTT. Translation gives CASSQRNSDMNTEAFF.

This clone was observed a handful of times. The CDR3 here is CASSPEGQGSGYTF. The CDR3 DNA reads TGTGCCAGCTCACCAGAAGGACAGGGAAGTGGCTACACCTTC. This chain uses TRBV18 with TRBJ1-2; TRBD1 agrees at 8 bases. Germline assignment: CDR1 KGHSH and CDR2 LQKENI. There are 14 residues in the CDR3. Trimming removed 2 bases from V and 7 bases from J; junction bases left unmatched: 6.

V is TRBV19 and J is TRBJ2-3, with D uncertain. V was trimmed by 3 bases and J by 7 bases, leaving 11 bases between them. Germline CDR1 and CDR2: LNHDA and SQIVND (reference sequence). CDR3 length: 13 amino acids. The CDR3 nucleotides are TGTGCCAGTAGTATTCACTTGGTGAATACGCAGTATTTT. Translated, it gives CASSIHLVNTQYF.

This clone was recorded a few times. The V gene is TRBV4-3, the J gene TRBJ1-5, with D unclear. V was shortened by 0 bases and J by 9 bases, with 6 bases between the two germline ends. The CDR3 is made up of 12 amino acids. Germline CDR1 is LGHNA and CDR2 is YSLEER. CDR3 bases: TGCGCCAGCAGCCAAGATAACGGGCCCCAGCATTTT. Encoded protein: CASSQDNGPQHF.

The chain carries TRBV9 and TRBJ2-1, with 9 bases lining up with TRBD2. Germline CDR1 reads SGDLS; CDR2 reads YYNGEE. The CDR3 has 15 amino acids. The V and J ends lost 4 bases and 5 bases, in that order; junction bases with no gene match: 7. Here the CDR3 DNA reads TGTGCCAGCAGCACCCCGAGCGGGGGGAACAATGAGCAGTTCTTC. This translates into CASSTPSGGNNEQFF.

The rearrangement uses TRBV6-2 or TRBV6-3 and TRBJ2-2; 8 nucleotides line up with TRBD2. The CDR3 has 17 amino acids. Germline assignment: CDR1 MNHEY and CDR2 SVGEGT. J lost 0 bases, V lost 2 bases, and 5 bases had no gene match. The CDR3 DNA reads as TGTGCCAGCAGTTACGTAACGGGGGGGGCGAACACCGGGGAGCTGTTTTTT. The encoded protein is CASSYVTGGANTGELFF.

The CDR3 DNA reads TGTGCTAGTGGTCCCGCGAACACAGGGGCGACTAATGAAAAACTGTTTTTT. Protein: CASGPANTGATNEKLFF. The chain carries TRBV12-5 and TRBJ1-4; 7 nucleotides line up with TRBD1. This CDR3 contains 17 residues. The V segment lost 5 bases and the J segment 2 bases; nucleotides outside the gene matches: 11. Germline V lookup: CDR1 LGHNT, CDR2 FRNRAP.

The rearrangement links TRBV12-3 or TRBV12-4 to TRBJ2-1, with D possibly matching TRBD2 (5 bases). V was cut by 11 bases and J by 2 bases, with 10 bases left in between. The CDR3 has 12 residues. The CDR3 spells CAGGRPYNEQFF. The CDR3 nucleotides are TGTGCCGGCGGGCGTCCCTACAATGAGCAGTTCTTC.

The chain employs TRBV5-1 and TRBJ2-6; weak D call: TRBD2 (6 bases). The CDR3 is 16 residues long. Germline assignment: CDR1 SGHRS and CDR2 YFSETQ. V was clipped by 3 bases and J by 0 bases, with 10 bases between them. Here the CDR3 DNA reads TGCGCCAGCAGCTCCGGGACTTCCTCTGGGGCCAACGTCCTGACTTTC. Translated: CASSSGTSSGANVLTF.

The V gene is TRBV7-2, the J gene TRBJ1-1, with D perhaps matching TRBD1 (6 bases). With 1 base removed from V and 1 base from J, the gap between germline ends came to 13 bases. CDR3 length equals 16 residues. Germline CDR1 reads SGHTA; CDR2 reads FQGNSA. The CDR3 sequence: CASSLGTGRGNTEAFF. The CDR3 bases are TGTGCCAGCAGCTTAGGTACAGGGCGCGGGAACACTGAAGCTTTCTTT. Full variable domain (remainder filled in from reference TRBV7-2 and TRBJ1-1): GAGVSQSPSNKVTEKGKDVELRCDPISGHTALYWYRQSLGQGLEFLIYFQGNSAPDKSGLPSDRFSAERTGGSVSTLTIQRTQQEDSAVYLCASSLGTGRGNTEAFFGQGTRLTVV.

This rearrangement joins TRBV2 to TRBJ2-3; 16 nucleotides agree with TRBD2. Germline V gives CDR1 SNHLY, CDR2 FYNNEI. CDR3 size: 15 residues. V trimming: 6 bases; J trimming: 9 bases; junction bases outside the gene matches: 6. CDR3 coding DNA: TGTGCCAGCAGAGGGACTAGCGGGAGGGTTGCGACGCAGTATTTT. Amino acid sequence: CASRGTSGRVATQYF.

This chain joins TRBV24-1 and TRBJ2-1, with TRBD2 matching 8 bases. With 3 bases clipped from V and 9 bases from J, the junction kept 9 bases outside the gene matches. Germline CDR1 reads KGHDR; CDR2 reads SFDVKD. The CDR3 totals 15 residues. CDR3 DNA sequence: TGTGCCACCAGTGATCCCGGGACTAGTAATGGTGAGCAGTTCTTC. Translated, it gives CATSDPGTSNGEQFF.

The chain has TRBV7-2 and TRBJ1-6; 8 nucleotides line up with TRBD1. Germline values: CDR1 SGHTA, CDR2 FQGNSA. The trim removed 5 bases at V and 0 bases at J, leaving 6 bases unmatched. The CDR3 is 17 amino acids. For the CDR3, the DNA is TGTGCCAGCAGCGTAACAGGGGGAAGCTCCTATAATTCACCCCTCCACTTT. As protein: CASSVTGGSSYNSPLHF.

The rearrangement uses TRBV5-1 and TRBJ2-7, with D possibly TRBD1 on 6 matching bases. V lost 2 bases to trimming and J lost 4 bases, with 10 bases between them. Germline V lookup: CDR1 SGHRS, CDR2 YFSETQ. The CDR3 loop spans 13 amino acids. CDR3 nucleotide sequence: TGCGCCAGCAGCTTCGCCGGACAGTACGAGCAGTACTTC. Translation: CASSFAGQYEQYF. The variable domain in full, with the rest retrieved from reference TRBV5-1 and TRBJ2-7, is KAGVTQTPRYLIKTRGQQVTLSCSPISGHRSVSWYQQTPGQGLQFLFEYFSETQRNKGNFPGRFSGRQFSNSRSEMNVSTLELGDSALYLCASSFAGQYEQYFGPGTRLTVT.

The chain has TRBV13 and TRBJ2-1; TRBD1 matches at 9 bases. Germline loops: CDR1 PRHDT, CDR2 FYEKMQ (reference sequence). The CDR3 sequence is 13 residues long. CDR3 nucleotide sequence: TGTGGAACGGGACAGGGAAGCTACAATGAGCAGTTCTTC. Its translation is CGTGQGSYNEQFF.

This clone has only one observation. The rearrangement links TRBV18 to TRBJ1-5, with 8 bases lining up with TRBD1. Germline CDR1 KGHSH, CDR2 LQKENI. V lost 2 bases and J lost 4; bases outside the gene matches: 1. The CDR3 is 14 amino acids. CDR3 protein: CASSPRQGNQPQHF. In nucleotides, the CDR3 is TGTGCCAGCTCACCAAGACAGGGGAATCAGCCCCAGCATTTT.

There are a few counts of this clone. J is TRBJ2-7 and V is TRBV6-5, with D maybe TRBD1 (5 bases). The germline V and J ends were trimmed by 2 bases and 2 bases, with 10 bases remaining between them. This CDR3 is 14 amino acids long. Looked up from germline, CDR1 is MNHEY and CDR2 is SVGAGI. The CDR3 region is CASSYLQEAYEQYF. CDR3 in DNA: TGTGCCAGCAGTTACCTACAGGAAGCCTACGAGCAGTACTTC.

This rearrangement joins TRBV6-5 to TRBJ2-7; TRBD2 agrees at 8 bases. Trimming cost V 7 bases and J 6 bases; bases outside gene matches: 11. The CDR3 sequence is 14 residues long. CDR1 is MNHEY and CDR2 is SVGAGI in the germline V gene. This chain's CDR3 is CASKEASGPGEQYF. Written as DNA, the CDR3 is TGTGCCAGCAAAGAGGCTAGCGGGCCTGGCGAGCAGTACTTC.

The chain is built from TRBV19 and TRBJ1-1, with 7 bases lining up with TRBD1. This CDR3 is built from 16 residues. Germline CDR1 LNHDA, CDR2 SQIVND (reference sequence). Unmatched junction bases numbered 9, after V lost 5 bases and J lost 0 bases. Written as DNA, the CDR3 is TGTGCCAGTAGTCCCCGACAGGGCAGGATGAACACTGAAGCTTTCTTT. Translating it yields CASSPRQGRMNTEAFF.

This sequence joins TRBV6-5 and TRBJ2-1, with a tentative D call TRBD1 (6 bases). The germline CDR1 and CDR2 sequences are MNHEY and SVGAGI. The CDR3 spans 13 residues. Trimming took off 6 bases at V and 10 bases at J, with 16 bases between the two ends. DNA for the CDR3: TGTGCCAGCAGGGCCAGGGGCAGAGGAGAGCAGTTCTTC. The encoded protein is CASRARGRGEQFF.